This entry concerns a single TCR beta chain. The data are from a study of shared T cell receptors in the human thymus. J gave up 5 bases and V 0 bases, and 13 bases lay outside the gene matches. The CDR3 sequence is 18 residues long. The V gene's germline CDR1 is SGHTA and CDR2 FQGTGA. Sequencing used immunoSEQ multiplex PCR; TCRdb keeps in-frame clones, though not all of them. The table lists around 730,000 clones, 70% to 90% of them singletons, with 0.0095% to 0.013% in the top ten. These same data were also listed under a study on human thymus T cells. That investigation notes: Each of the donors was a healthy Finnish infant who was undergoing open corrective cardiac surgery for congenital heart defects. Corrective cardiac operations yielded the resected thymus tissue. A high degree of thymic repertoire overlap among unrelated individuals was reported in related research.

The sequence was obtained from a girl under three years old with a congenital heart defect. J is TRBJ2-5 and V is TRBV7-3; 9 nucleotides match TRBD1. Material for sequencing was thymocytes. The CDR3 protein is CASSLTRWTGQGKETQYF. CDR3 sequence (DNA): TGTGCCAGCAGCTTAACACGTTGGACGGGACAGGGTAAGGAGACCCAGTACTTC.